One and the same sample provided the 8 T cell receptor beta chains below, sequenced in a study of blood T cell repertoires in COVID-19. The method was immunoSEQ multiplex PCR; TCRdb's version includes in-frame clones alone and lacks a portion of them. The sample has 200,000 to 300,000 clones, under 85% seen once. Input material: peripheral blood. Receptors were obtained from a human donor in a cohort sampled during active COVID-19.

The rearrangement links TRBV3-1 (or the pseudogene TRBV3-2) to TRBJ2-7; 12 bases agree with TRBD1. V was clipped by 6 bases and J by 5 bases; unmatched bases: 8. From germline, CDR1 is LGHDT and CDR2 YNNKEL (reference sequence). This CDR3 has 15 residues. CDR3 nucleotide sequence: TGTGCCAGCAGTGCCGGGACAGGGGGCTTCGACGAGCAGTACTTC. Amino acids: CASSAGTGGFDEQYF.

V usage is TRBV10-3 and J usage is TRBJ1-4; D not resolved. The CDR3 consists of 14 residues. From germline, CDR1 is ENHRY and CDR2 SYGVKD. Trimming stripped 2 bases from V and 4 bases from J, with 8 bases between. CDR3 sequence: CAISEQEDNEKLFF. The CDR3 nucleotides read TGTGCCATCAGTGAGCAGGAAGATAATGAAAAACTGTTTTTT.

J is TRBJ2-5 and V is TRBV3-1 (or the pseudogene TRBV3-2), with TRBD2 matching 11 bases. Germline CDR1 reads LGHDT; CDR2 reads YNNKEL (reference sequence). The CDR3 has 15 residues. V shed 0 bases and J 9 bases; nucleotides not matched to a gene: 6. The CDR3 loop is CASSQDGASGRSQYF. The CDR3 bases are TGTGCCAGCAGCCAAGATGGAGCTAGCGGGAGGTCCCAGTACTTC.

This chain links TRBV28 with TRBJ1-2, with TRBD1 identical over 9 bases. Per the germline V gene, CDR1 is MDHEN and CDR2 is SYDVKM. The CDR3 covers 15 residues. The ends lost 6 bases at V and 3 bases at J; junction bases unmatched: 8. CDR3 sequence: CASSPRGQGHYGYTF. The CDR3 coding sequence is TGTGCCAGCAGCCCCCGGGGACAGGGACACTATGGCTACACCTTC.

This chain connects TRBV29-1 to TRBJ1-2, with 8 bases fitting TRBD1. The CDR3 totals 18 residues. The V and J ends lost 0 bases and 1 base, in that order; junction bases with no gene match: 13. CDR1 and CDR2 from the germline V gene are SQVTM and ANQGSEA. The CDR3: CSVEDHGQGRRGNYGYTF. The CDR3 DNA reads TGCAGCGTTGAAGATCACGGACAGGGTCGCCGGGGTAACTATGGCTACACCTTC.

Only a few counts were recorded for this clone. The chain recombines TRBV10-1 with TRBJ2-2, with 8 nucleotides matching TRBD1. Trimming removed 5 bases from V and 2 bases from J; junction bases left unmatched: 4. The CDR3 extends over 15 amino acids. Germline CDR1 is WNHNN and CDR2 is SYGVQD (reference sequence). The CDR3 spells CASSRGQDNTGELFF. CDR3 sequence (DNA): TGCGCCAGCAGTCGGGGACAGGATAACACCGGGGAGCTGTTTTTT.

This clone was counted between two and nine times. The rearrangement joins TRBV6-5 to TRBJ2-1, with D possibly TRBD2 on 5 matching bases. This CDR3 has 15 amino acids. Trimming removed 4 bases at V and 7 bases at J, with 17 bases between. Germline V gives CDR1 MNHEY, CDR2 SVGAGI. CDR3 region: CASSSGMSVGNEQFF. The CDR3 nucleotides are TGTGCCAGCAGTTCGGGGATGAGCGTGGGAAATGAGCAGTTCTTC.

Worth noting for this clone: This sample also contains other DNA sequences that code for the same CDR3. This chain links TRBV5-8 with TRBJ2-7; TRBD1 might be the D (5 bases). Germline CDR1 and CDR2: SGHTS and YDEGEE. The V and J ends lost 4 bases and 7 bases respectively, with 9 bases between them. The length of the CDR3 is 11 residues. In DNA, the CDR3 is TGTGCCAGCAGCCGAAGGGGTGAGCAGTACTTC. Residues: CASSRRGEQYF.